This TCR beta chain was identified during a study of cytomegalovirus exposure and HLA in healthy donors. General observations from the study: CMV serostatus was the sole immune exposure data available.

With respect to this clone: Antigen specificity is unknown.

Losses at the gene ends were 4 bases for V and 4 bases for J; bases not matched to a gene: 4. Germline V gene lookup returns CDR1 MGHRA and CDR2 YSYEKL. The CDR3 has 14 residues. A multiplex PCR was run with 60 Vbeta primers and 13 Jbeta primers. TCRdb's table, derived via immunoSEQ multiplex PCR, lists solely in-frame clones and lacks some. The sample lists about 85,000 clones; nearly 80% were seen once. The chain is built from TRBV4-1 and TRBJ2-3; TRBD2 agrees at 8 bases. The sample comprised PBMCs. This receptor was taken from a woman aged 50 to 65 in good health and CMV-seropositive. The CDR3 DNA reads TGCGCCAGCAGCCCACCGGGAGGGCCAGATACGCAGTATTTT. This translates into CASSPPGGPDTQYF.